These 27 T cell receptor beta chains were sequenced from one sample in a study of blood T cell repertoires in COVID-19. The protocol was immunoSEQ multiplex PCR, while the TCRdb copy is restricted to in-frame clones and leaves out a portion. This sample carries under 50,000 clones, 80% to 90% of them seen once, and the ten largest clones take 15% to 18%. Sequenced material: peripheral blood. These receptors all come from a man between 70 and 80 years old with active COVID-19.

This chain links TRBV9 with TRBJ2-1; 9 bases match TRBD1. The CDR3 length is 16 residues. Germline CDR1 SGDLS, CDR2 YYNGEE. The ends lost 4 bases at V and 7 bases at J; junction bases unmatched: 12. The CDR3 DNA reads TGTGCCAGCAGCCCAACCTCCGGACAGGGGAGGAATGAGCAGTTCTTC. Its translation: CASSPTSGQGRNEQFF.

This clone occurred once. This CDR3 reads CASSIEGDYGYTF. The CDR3 region has the DNA TGCGCCAGCAGTATTGAGGGGGACTATGGCTACACCTTC. This sequence joins TRBV5-1 and TRBJ1-2; D is perhaps TRBD1 (6 bases). The CDR3 length is 13 residues. Looked up from germline, CDR1 is SGHRS and CDR2 is YFSETQ. V lost 5 bases and J lost 3, with 11 bases in between.

The chain links TRBV7-3 to TRBJ2-1, with 12 bases identical to TRBD2. After removal of 4 bases from V and 1 base from J, the junction contained 2 bases not matched to a gene. The CDR3 is 16 amino acids. Looked up from germline, CDR1 is SGHTA and CDR2 is FQGTGA. CDR3 protein: CASSSSGGASYNEQFF. DNA of the CDR3: TGTGCCAGCAGCTCTAGCGGGGGGGCATCCTACAATGAGCAGTTCTTC.

The chain links TRBV5-4 to TRBJ1-4, with 7 positions matching TRBD1. With 2 bases clipped from V and 8 bases from J, the junction kept 6 bases outside the gene matches. This CDR3 is 14 amino acids long. CDR1 and CDR2 from the germline V gene are SGHNT and YYREEE (reference sequence). For the CDR3, the DNA is TGTGCCAGCAGCTTCGACAGGGAAGTGGAAAAACTGTTTTTT. It specifies CASSFDREVEKLFF.

This clone came up once. The chain joins TRBV5-6 to TRBJ2-7, with D perhaps TRBD2 (5 bases). This CDR3 contains 17 residues. Per the germline V gene, CDR1 is SGHDT and CDR2 is YYEEEE. Trimming removed 0 bases from V and 5 bases from J, with 21 bases in between. DNA of the CDR3: TGTGCCAGCAGCTTGGCCTACGGCCAAGGTACCGGGGACGAGCAGTACTTC. This gives the protein CASSLAYGQGTGDEQYF.

The V call is TRBV19, the J call TRBJ2-2; tentative D call: TRBD1 (5 bases). V lost 2 bases and J lost 0, with 7 bases in between. This CDR3 region has 15 residues. Germline CDR1 is LNHDA and CDR2 is SQIVND (reference sequence). The CDR3 nucleotides read TGTGCCAGTAGTATACAGGGCCCGAACACCGGGGAGCTGTTTTTT. Its translation: CASSIQGPNTGELFF. The full variable domain, its missing parts supplied by reference TRBV19 and TRBJ2-2, is DGGITQSPKYLFRKEGQNVTLSCEQNLNHDAMYWYRQDPGQGLRLIYYSQIVNDFQKGDIAEGYSVSREKKESFPLTVTSAQKNPTAFYLCASSIQGPNTGELFFGEGSRLTVL.

This chain joins TRBV7-9 and TRBJ1-1; TRBD1 matches 9 bases. CDR3 length equals 15 residues. After removal of 4 bases from V and 3 bases from J, the junction contained 6 bases not matched to a gene. Germline CDR1 and CDR2: SEHNR and FQNEAQ (reference sequence). The CDR3 DNA sequence: TGTGCCAGCAGCTCCGGACAGGGGACGGACACTGAAGCTTTCTTT. Translated, it gives CASSSGQGTDTEAFF.

The V gene is TRBV18, the J gene TRBJ2-1; D not certain. The CDR3 covers 13 residues. The ends were cut back, 3 bases at V and 5 bases at J, with 8 bases in the middle. The germline V gene encodes CDR1 KGHSH and CDR2 LQKENI. CDR3 sequence (DNA): TGTGCCAGCTCACCTCAAGCAAACAATGAGCAGTTCTTC. As protein: CASSPQANNEQFF.

The CDR3 DNA follows: TGTGCCAGCAGTTTTGCCAGGGACTACGAGCAGTACTTC. Encoded protein: CASSFARDYEQYF. The chain employs TRBV14 and TRBJ2-7; TRBD1 might be the D (5 bases). The CDR3 sequence is 13 residues long. The germline V and J ends were trimmed by 6 bases and 3 bases, with 12 bases remaining between them. CDR1 and CDR2 (germline): SGHDN, FVKESK.

The chain combines TRBV28 with TRBJ2-7; 7 nucleotides agree with TRBD1. The germline V gene encodes CDR1 MDHEN and CDR2 SYDVKM. V gave up 5 bases and J gave up 0 bases; unmatched junction bases: 7. This CDR3 has 15 residues. As DNA, the CDR3 is TGTGCCAGCAGTATTACAGGGGACCTCTCCTACGAGCAGTACTTC. Its protein is CASSITGDLSYEQYF.

This clone was counted once. The J gene is TRBJ1-1, the V gene TRBV27; TRBD1 might be the D (5 bases). The CDR3 covers 15 residues. V was clipped by 3 bases and J by 4 bases, with 15 bases between them. Germline V CDR1 and CDR2: MNHEY, SMNVEV (reference sequence). CDR3: CASSLGGLLGTEAFF. The CDR3 DNA reads TGTGCCAGCAGTTTGGGGGGACTTCTCGGCACTGAAGCTTTCTTT.

The chain is built from TRBV5-1 and TRBJ1-2; D is possibly TRBD1 (6 bases). Germline V CDR1 and CDR2: SGHRS, YFSETQ. Trimming pared 4 bases from V and 0 bases from J, leaving 22 bases between. The CDR3 extends over 18 amino acids. The CDR3 DNA reads TGCGCCAGCAGCCCCAGCCACTTACAGGGAACCCCTAACTATGGCTACACCTTC. Its translation is CASSPSHLQGTPNYGYTF.

The chain carries TRBV28 and TRBJ1-2; TRBD1 matches 10 bases. The CDR3 sequence is 16 residues long. Per the germline V gene, CDR1 is MDHEN and CDR2 is SYDVKM. Trimming took 2 bases from V and 8 from J; bases not matched to a gene: 11. The CDR3 here is CASSLAARQGAGGYTF. The CDR3, as DNA: TGTGCCAGCAGTTTAGCGGCCCGACAGGGGGCGGGAGGCTACACCTTC.

CDR3 residues: CASSLGDSLNTEAFF. CDR3 in DNA: TGCGCCAGCAGCTTGGGGGACAGCCTGAACACTGAAGCTTTCTTT. This sequence joins TRBV5-1 and TRBJ1-1; 7 bases fit TRBD1. Germline-derived CDR1 and CDR2 are SGHRS and YFSETQ. The trim removed 0 bases at V and 0 bases at J, leaving 2 bases unmatched. The CDR3 is 15 residues long.

The rearrangement joins TRBV4-2 to TRBJ1-4, with TRBD1 identical over 9 bases. The ends lost 3 bases at V and 4 bases at J; junction bases unmatched: 6. The germline V gene encodes CDR1 LGHNA and CDR2 YNFKEQ. This CDR3 comprises 16 residues. This CDR3 is CASSQLTGGGNEKLFF. CDR3 bases: TGTGCCAGCAGCCAGTTAACAGGGGGCGGTAATGAAAAACTGTTTTTT.

The chain links TRBV7-8 to TRBJ2-5, with D perhaps matching TRBD2 (6 bases). Trimming removed 0 bases from V and 3 bases from J, with 11 bases in between. The CDR3 runs to 15 residues. The V gene's germline CDR1 is SGHVS and CDR2 FQNEAQ. CDR3 protein: CASSLARWGEETQYF. The DNA for the CDR3 is TGTGCCAGCAGCTTAGCGCGATGGGGGGAAGAGACCCAGTACTTC.

This clone has only a few counts. The V call is TRBV12-3 or TRBV12-4, the J call TRBJ2-7; possibly TRBD1 for D (6 bases). The CDR3 has 12 residues. V was clipped by 5 bases and J by 4 bases, with 9 bases between them. CDR3 nucleotides: TGTGCCAGCAGTAAGACAGGATACGAGCAGTACTTC. Its translation is CASSKTGYEQYF.

The chain combines TRBV27 with TRBJ1-1; possible D gene TRBD1, 6 bases. The CDR3 contains 15 residues. Germline V gives CDR1 MNHEY, CDR2 SMNVEV (reference sequence). V was trimmed by 5 bases and J by 2 bases, leaving 15 bases between them. The CDR3 DNA sequence: TGTGCCAGCAGTGACTCGACAGGACCTAACACTGAAGCTTTCTTT. It specifies CASSDSTGPNTEAFF.

V is TRBV10-1 and J is TRBJ1-3; tentatively, D is TRBD1 (6 bases). This CDR3 has 15 amino acids. Trimming shortened V by 0 bases and J by 0 bases, and 6 bases separated the two germline ends. Germline values: CDR1 WNHNN, CDR2 SYGVQD (reference sequence). DNA of the CDR3: TGCGCCAGCAGTGAGTCCAGGGGCTCTGGAAACACCATATATTTT. Its protein is CASSESRGSGNTIYF.

The chain has TRBV11-2 and TRBJ1-6, with D possibly TRBD1 on 6 matching bases. The germline gives CDR1 SGHAT, CDR2 FQNNGV. The length of the CDR3 is 15 residues. V lost 5 bases and J lost 7, with 15 bases in between. CDR3 amino acids: CASSPNRERNSPLHF. As DNA, the CDR3 is TGTGCCAGCAGCCCAAACAGGGAGAGGAATTCACCCCTCCACTTT.

The chain links TRBV4-2 to TRBJ2-7, with D perhaps matching TRBD2 (5 bases). This CDR3 contains 15 residues. The ends were cut back, 4 bases at V and 9 bases at J, with 22 bases in the middle. Germline V gives CDR1 LGHNA, CDR2 YNFKEQ. CDR3 protein: CASSRIDYESYWQYF. The CDR3 DNA reads as TGTGCCAGCAGCCGCATCGACTACGAGTCATATTGGCAGTACTTC.

The chain employs TRBV28 and TRBJ1-4, with 8 bases fitting TRBD1. In germline, CDR1 is MDHEN, CDR2 SYDVKM. Trimming at V came to 0 bases and at J to 0 bases, leaving 3 bases not matched to a gene. The CDR3 is made up of 17 amino acids. The CDR3 bases are TGTGCCAGCAGTTTATGGGGGACAGGAACAACTAATGAAAAACTGTTTTTT. It codes for CASSLWGTGTTNEKLFF. Based on the CDR3 plus reference TRBV28 and TRBJ1-4, the full variable domain is DVKVTQSSRYLVKRTGEKVFLECVQDMDHENMFWYRQDPGLGLRLIYFSYDVKMKEKGDIPEGYSVSREKKERFSLILESASTNQTSMYLCASSLWGTGTTNEKLFFGSGTQLSVL.

V usage is TRBV27 and J usage is TRBJ2-1; a weak D match, TRBD2 (6 bases). This CDR3 contains 13 residues. Per germline, CDR1 MNHEY and CDR2 SMNVEV (reference sequence). Trimming shortened V by 3 bases and J by 5 bases, and 8 bases separated the two germline ends. Here the CDR3 DNA reads TGTGCCAGCAGTTTTAGGAGGGACAATGAGCAGTTCTTC. Translating it yields CASSFRRDNEQFF.

The chain is built from TRBV13 and TRBJ2-1; weak D call: TRBD2 (7 bases). Germline values: CDR1 PRHDT, CDR2 FYEKMQ (reference sequence). CDR3 length: 13 amino acids. Trimming took 5 bases from V and 9 from J, leaving 14 bases between them. CDR3 sequence reads: CASSQGGDSEQFF. CDR3 DNA sequence: TGTGCCAGCAGCCAAGGGGGGGACTCTGAGCAGTTCTTC.

In DNA, the CDR3 is TGTGCCAGTAGTAGTACGGGACAGGGTAATGAAAAACTGTTTTTT. Translating it yields CASSSTGQGNEKLFF. V is TRBV19 and J is TRBJ1-4, with 9 bases aligning to TRBD1. Unmatched junction bases numbered 4, after V lost 4 bases and J lost 4 bases. CDR3 length: 15 amino acids. The germline V gene has CDR1 LNHDA and CDR2 SQIVND (reference sequence).

This clone was counted a single time. The J gene is TRBJ1-6, the V gene TRBV28; weak D call: TRBD1 (5 bases). The CDR3 covers 14 residues. Trimming pared 7 bases from V and 8 bases from J, leaving 15 bases between. CDR1 is MDHEN, CDR2 SYDVKM, per germline. The CDR3 here is CASTLSREDSPLHF. CDR3 nucleotides: TGTGCCAGCACCCTTAGCAGGGAGGATTCACCCCTCCACTTT.

This sequence joins TRBV6-6 and TRBJ2-3, with 9 bases fitting TRBD2. Germline CDR1 is MNHNY and CDR2 is SVGAGI (reference sequence). V shed 0 bases and J 9 bases; nucleotides not matched to a gene: 7. The CDR3 length is 15 residues. CDR3 sequence: CASSYSASGEETQYF. CDR3 sequence (DNA): TGTGCCAGCAGTTACTCGGCTAGCGGGGAGGAGACGCAGTATTTT.